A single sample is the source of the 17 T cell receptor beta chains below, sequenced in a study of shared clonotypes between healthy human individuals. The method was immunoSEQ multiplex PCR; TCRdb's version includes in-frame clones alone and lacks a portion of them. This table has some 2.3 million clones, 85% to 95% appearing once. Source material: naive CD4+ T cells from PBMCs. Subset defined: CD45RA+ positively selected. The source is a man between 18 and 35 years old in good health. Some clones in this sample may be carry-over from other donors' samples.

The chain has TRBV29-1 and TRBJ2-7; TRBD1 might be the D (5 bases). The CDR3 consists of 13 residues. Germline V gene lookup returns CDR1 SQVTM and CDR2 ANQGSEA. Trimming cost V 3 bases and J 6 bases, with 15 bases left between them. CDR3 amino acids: CSVEAGPNREQYF. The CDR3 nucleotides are TGCAGCGTTGAGGCAGGGCCCAACCGCGAGCAGTACTTC.

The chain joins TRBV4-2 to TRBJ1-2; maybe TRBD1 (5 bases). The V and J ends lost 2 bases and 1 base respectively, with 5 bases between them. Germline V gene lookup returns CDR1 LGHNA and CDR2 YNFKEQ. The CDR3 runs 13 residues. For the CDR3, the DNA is TGTGCCAGCAGCCAACAGGGTAACTATGGCTACACCTTC. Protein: CASSQQGNYGYTF.

CDR3 sequence: CASGRPGETQYF. CDR3 nucleotides: TGTGCCAGTGGACGGCCGGGAGAGACCCAGTACTTC. The V and J genes are TRBV6-5 and TRBJ2-5; the D is unclear. The CDR3 loop spans 12 amino acids. Deletions cut 9 bases from V and 4 bases from J, with 12 bases between. CDR1 is MNHEY and CDR2 is SVGAGI in the germline V gene.

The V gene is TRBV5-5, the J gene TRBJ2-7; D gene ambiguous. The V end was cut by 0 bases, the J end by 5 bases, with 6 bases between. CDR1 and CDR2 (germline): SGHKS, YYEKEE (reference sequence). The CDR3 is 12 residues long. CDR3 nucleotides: TGTGCCAGCAGCTTGGTTCAGGACGAGCAGTACTTC. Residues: CASSLVQDEQYF. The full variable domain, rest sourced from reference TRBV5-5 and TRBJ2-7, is DAGVTQSPTHLIKTRGQQVTLRCSPISGHKSVSWYQQVLGQGPQFIFQYYEKEERGRGNFPDRFSARQFPNYSSELNVNALLLGDSALYLCASSLVQDEQYFGPGTRLTVT.

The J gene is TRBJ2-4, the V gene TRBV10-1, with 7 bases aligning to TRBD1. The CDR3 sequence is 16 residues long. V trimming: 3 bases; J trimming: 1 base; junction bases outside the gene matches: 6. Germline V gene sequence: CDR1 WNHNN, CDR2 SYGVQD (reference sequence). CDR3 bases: TGCGCCAGCAGTGAAAGAAAGACAGGGGCCAAAAACATTCAGTACTTC. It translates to CASSERKTGAKNIQYF.

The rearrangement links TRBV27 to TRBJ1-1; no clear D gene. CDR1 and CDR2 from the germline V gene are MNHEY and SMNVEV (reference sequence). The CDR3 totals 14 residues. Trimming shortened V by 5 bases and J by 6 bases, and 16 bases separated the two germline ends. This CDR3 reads CASSMGITGAEAFF. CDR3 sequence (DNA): TGTGCCAGCAGTATGGGGATAACGGGCGCTGAAGCTTTCTTT.

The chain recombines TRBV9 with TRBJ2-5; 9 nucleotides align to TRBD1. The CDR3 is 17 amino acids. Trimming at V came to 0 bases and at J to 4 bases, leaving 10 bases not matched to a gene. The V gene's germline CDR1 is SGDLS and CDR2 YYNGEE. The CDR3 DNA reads TGTGCCAGCAGCGTAGGTATCGGGACAGGGAGGCGAGAGACCCAGTACTTC. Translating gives CASSVGIGTGRRETQYF.

DNA for the CDR3: TGTGCCAGCAGTTATTGTCGTAGTGGGGCAGGTCCATTCTATGGCTACACCTTC. It specifies CASSYCRSGAGPFYGYTF. The chain couples TRBV6-9 to TRBJ1-2, with D possibly matching TRBD1 (5 bases). The V and J ends lost 1 base and 4 bases respectively, with 22 bases between them. This CDR3 is built from 18 residues. Germline values: CDR1 MNHGY, CDR2 SVAAGI.

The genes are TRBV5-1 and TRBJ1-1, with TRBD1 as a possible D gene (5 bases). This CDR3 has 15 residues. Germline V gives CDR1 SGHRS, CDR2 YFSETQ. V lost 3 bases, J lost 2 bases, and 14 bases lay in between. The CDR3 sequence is CASSSLGTGNTEAFF. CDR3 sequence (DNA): TGCGCCAGCAGCTCCCTCGGGACGGGAAACACTGAAGCTTTCTTT.

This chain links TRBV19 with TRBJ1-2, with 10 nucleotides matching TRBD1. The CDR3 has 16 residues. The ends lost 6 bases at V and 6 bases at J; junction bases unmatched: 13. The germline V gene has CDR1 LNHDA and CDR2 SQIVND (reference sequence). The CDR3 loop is CASSNFAGTGENGYTF. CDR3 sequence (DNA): TGTGCCAGTAGCAACTTCGCCGGGACAGGGGAGAATGGCTACACCTTC.

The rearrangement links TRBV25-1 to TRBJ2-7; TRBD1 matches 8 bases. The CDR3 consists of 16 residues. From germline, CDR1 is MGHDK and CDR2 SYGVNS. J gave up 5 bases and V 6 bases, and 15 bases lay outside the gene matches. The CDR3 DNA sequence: TGTGCCAGCAGCGCCACCCCGGGGCAGGGGGCGGACGAGCAGTACTTC. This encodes CASSATPGQGADEQYF.

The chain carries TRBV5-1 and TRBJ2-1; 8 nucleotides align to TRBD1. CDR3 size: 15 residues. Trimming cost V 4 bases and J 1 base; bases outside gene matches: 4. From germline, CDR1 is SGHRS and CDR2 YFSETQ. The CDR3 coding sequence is TGCGCCAGCAGCAATGACAGGGGATCCTACAATGAGCAGTTCTTC. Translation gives CASSNDRGSYNEQFF.

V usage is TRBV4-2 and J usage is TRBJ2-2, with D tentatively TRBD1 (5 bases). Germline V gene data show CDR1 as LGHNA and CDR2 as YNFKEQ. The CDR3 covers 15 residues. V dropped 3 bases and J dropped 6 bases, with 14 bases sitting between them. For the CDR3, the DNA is TGTGCCAGCAGCCAGACGCCTGGGGCGGCCGGGGAGCTGTTTTTT. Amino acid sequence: CASSQTPGAAGELFF.

CDR3 region: CASSKGGQGEIYGYTF. For the CDR3, the DNA is TGTGCCAGCTCAAAGGGCGGACAGGGTGAGATCTATGGCTACACCTTC. The J gene is TRBJ1-2, the V gene TRBV28; 8 bases are a match to TRBD1. The CDR3 extends over 16 amino acids. With V trimmed by 8 bases and J by 4 bases, 15 bases remained unmatched. Germline CDR1 and CDR2: MDHEN and SYDVKM.

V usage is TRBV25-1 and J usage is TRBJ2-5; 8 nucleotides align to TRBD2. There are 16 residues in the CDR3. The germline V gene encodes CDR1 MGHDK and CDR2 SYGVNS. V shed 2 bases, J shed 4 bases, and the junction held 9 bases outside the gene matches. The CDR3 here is CASSEGSSAGGETQYF. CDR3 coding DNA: TGTGCCAGCAGTGAAGGGTCGTCCGCGGGAGGAGAGACCCAGTACTTC.

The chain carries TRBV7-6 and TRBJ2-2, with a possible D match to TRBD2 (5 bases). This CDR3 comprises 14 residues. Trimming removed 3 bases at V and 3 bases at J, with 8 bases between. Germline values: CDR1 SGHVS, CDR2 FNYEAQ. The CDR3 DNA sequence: TGTGCCAGCAGCTTGGCGGGTTACACCGGGGAGCTGTTTTTT. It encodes CASSLAGYTGELFF.

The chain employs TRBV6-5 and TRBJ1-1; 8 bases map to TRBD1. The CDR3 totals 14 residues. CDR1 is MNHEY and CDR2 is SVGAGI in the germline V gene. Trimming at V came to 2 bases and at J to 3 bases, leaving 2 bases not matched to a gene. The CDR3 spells CASSYDRGYTEAFF. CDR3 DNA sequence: TGTGCCAGCAGTTACGACAGGGGCTACACTGAAGCTTTCTTT.